This T cell receptor (beta chain) was retrieved from a study of OX40 agonist ivuxolimab in advanced cancers. Background on the study: In this trial design, patients received ivuxolimab intravenously at 0.01 to 10 mg/kg every 2 weeks. Each dose-escalation patient presented with hepatocellular carcinoma, melanoma, renal cell or head and neck cancer.

This CDR3 has 11 amino acids. Germline V gene data show CDR1 as LNHDA and CDR2 as SQIVND (reference sequence). V was pared by 8 bases and J by 5 bases, with 8 bases between. This clone was recorded once. Its antigen is not identified. Repertoires were generated with immunoSEQ multiplex PCR, while TCRdb's copy carries only in-frame clones and drops some. The table includes roughly 61,000 clones, roughly 87% detected once. Regarding the study as a whole: In CD8+ T cells, expanded clones were on average more numerous than in CD4+. By week 6 at 0.1 to 3.0 mg/kg, blood CD4+ and CD8+ T cells had expanded clonally.

The sample was CD4+ or CD8+ T cells sorted from blood, taken in a trial of the OX40 agonist ivuxolimab. The TCR comes from an adult with an advanced solid tumor such as melanoma, head and neck, liver or kidney cancer. This chain uses TRBV19 with TRBJ2-3; D is perhaps TRBD2 (5 bases). In DNA form, the CDR3 reads TGTGCCAGTGCAAGCGGAGATACGCAGTATTTT. Residues: CASASGDTQYF. The entire variable domain, with the rest obtained from reference TRBV19 and TRBJ2-3, is as follows: DGGITQSPKYLFRKEGQNVTLSCEQNLNHDAMYWYRQDPGQGLRLIYYSQIVNDFQKGDIAEGYSVSREKKESFPLTVTSAQKNPTAFYLCASASGDTQYFGPGTRLTVL.